Listed below are T cell receptor beta chains from one sample, sequenced in a study of T-cell reconstitution after alpha-beta-depleted transplantation in children. MiXCR was run by TCRdb on the PCR reads, yielding one entry per CDR3 protein. Of approximately 230,000 distinct CDR3 sequences in the sample, roughly a quarter were seen once. The input for sequencing was PBMCs, taken before TCRalphabeta/CD19-depleted stem cell transplant. These receptor sequences come from a girl aged 2-10 years with Fanconi anemia, due to receive a stem cell transplant. Both conserved end residues are trimmed from each CDR3. The size of a clone is reported for some rows only, either as once, few or many, or as a class for expanded clones.

clone size | V gene | CDR3 protein
many | TRBV24-1 | ATSDFGGQGNNEQF
. | TRBV20-1 | SASSSRDNPYEQY
. | TRBV18 | ASSPGGWDLNSYEQY
few | TRBV6-1 | ASSISQINEQF
many | TRBV7-2 | ASSLGPLVPETQY
. | TRBV29-1 | SVEDLSGSSYEQY
few | TRBV7-6 | ASTRGSPYTGELF
. | TRBV24-1 | ATSDLGQGHNEQF
many | TRBV20-1 | SANRRSGPLNTGELF
. | TRBV11-1 | ASSPFWENTEAF
. | TRBV21-1 | ASSKFLRILNTEAF
. | TRBV29-1 | SVGGEGAPYGYT
. | TRBV29-1 | SVGTGMSAEAF
many | TRBV20-1 | SARPRGNYGYT
. | TRBV10-3 | AISVAGGTDTQY
many | TRBV10-3 | AISGLAGGTGELF
many | TRBV6-6 | ASTGQLDTQY
many | TRBV7-6 | ASSLRVLALYNEQF
. | TRBV20-1 | SAGDPLAGEETQY
few | TRBV20-1 | SARRDREASWFPDTQY
. | TRBV10-2 | ASSESRGLATRNTGELF
once | TRBV18 | ASSPAQGSHGYT
many | TRBV4-2 | ASTPLAGGEHNEQF
many | TRBV27 | ASSFSGGFGTDTQY
. | TRBV29-1 | SVGRTSGLGTDTQY
. | TRBV20-1 | SARRVYGYT
once | TRBV27 | ASSGLAGFGQY
. | TRBV28 | ASMPSTTYNEQF
many | TRBV12-3/TRBV12-4 | ASSAYINEQF
. | TRBV7-6 | ASSLGASVSSYEQY
many | TRBV20-1 | SASGPLAGVGELF
once | TRBV5-6 | ASSLVTGGTYEQY
many | TRBV27 | ASSLNPHDREGIGELF
. | TRBV2 | ASTQREGSEQF
many | TRBV29-1 | SVAKPGLATSYNEQF
many | TRBV29-1 | SVGDTGELF
few | TRBV7-2 | ASSLASSGRAYEQY
few | TRBV27 | ASSLSTSGTYEQY
many | TRBV27 | ASSFFQGEAYEQY
few | TRBV20-1 | SANLAGGPSYNEQF
few | TRBV5-1 | ASSLAPGLINYNEQF
many | TRBV9 | ASSVSVRSYNEQF
. | TRBV6-5 | ASSYSNFRETQY
once | TRBV7-3 | ASSLDRDTGELF
. | TRBV10-2 | ASSDWARGDNEQF
few | TRBV7-3 | ASSLTGGIYEQY
. | TRBV12-3/TRBV12-4 | ASSLGTRSLNTEAF
few | TRBV6-5 | ASSYSQGGGYSPLH
. | TRBV5-6 | ASSFLWGRSPSTDTQY
. | TRBV5-1 | ASSLGTSGLSVVYEQY
. | TRBV7-6 | ASSLRTSGRAYYNEQF